Listed below are T cell receptor beta chains from one sample, sequenced in a study of cytotoxic CD8 clonotypes in ibrutinib-treated CLL. TCRdb's copy holds only in-frame clones and misses some; the assay was immunoSEQ multiplex PCR. The table records over 120,000 clones, around 84% of them present only once. The specimen comprised PBMCs, sampled after 36 months of ibrutinib treatment. The receptor source for this set is a human donor with chronic lymphocytic leukemia. Both conserved end residues are part of each CDR3. Fields, in order: V gene, clone size, J gene, D gene, CDR3 protein, CDR3 DNA. The D gene is left open where the match is weak. Size is stated for part of the rows, as once, few or many counts, or as a class when the clone is expanded.

V gene: TRBV6-5
clone size: -
J gene: TRBJ2-5
D gene: TRBD1
CDR3 protein: CASSYSGQSLQETQYF
CDR3 DNA: TGTGCCAGCAGTTACTCGGGACAGAGCCTCCAAGAGACCCAGTACTTC

V gene: TRBV18
clone size: -
J gene: TRBJ1-4
D gene: -
CDR3 protein: CASSTSGYEKLFF
CDR3 DNA: TGTGCCAGCTCCACCTCAGGCTATGAAAAACTGTTTTTT

V gene: TRBV10-3
clone size: -
J gene: TRBJ2-7
D gene: TRBD2
CDR3 protein: CAISDLAGPYEQYF
CDR3 DNA: TGTGCCATCAGTGATCTAGCGGGGCCCTACGAGCAGTACTTC

V gene: TRBV2
clone size: -
J gene: TRBJ2-7
D gene: -
CDR3 protein: CASSGSYEQYF
CDR3 DNA: TGTGCCAGCAGTGGATCCTACGAGCAGTACTTC

V gene: TRBV11-2
clone size: -
J gene: TRBJ2-7
D gene: -
CDR3 protein: CASSSHYEQYF
CDR3 DNA: TGTGCCAGCAGCTCCCATTACGAGCAGTACTTC

V gene: TRBV4-1
clone size: -
J gene: TRBJ2-5
D gene: -
CDR3 protein: CASSQDWGETETQYF
CDR3 DNA: TGCGCCAGCAGCCAAGATTGGGGAGAAACGGAGACCCAGTACTTC

V gene: TRBV2
clone size: -
J gene: TRBJ2-1
D gene: TRBD2
CDR3 protein: CASSDSGTSYNEQFF
CDR3 DNA: TGTGCCAGCAGTGATAGCGGGACCTCCTACAATGAGCAGTTCTTC

V gene: TRBV28
clone size: -
J gene: TRBJ1-2
D gene: -
CDR3 protein: CASSPDTPGYTF
CDR3 DNA: TGTGCCAGCAGTCCGGACACGCCTGGCTACACCTTC

V gene: TRBV19
clone size: -
J gene: TRBJ1-5
D gene: -
CDR3 protein: CASRGWQGRPNQPQHF
CDR3 DNA: TGTGCCAGTAGGGGATGGCAGGGGCGGCCGAATCAGCCCCAGCATTTT

V gene: TRBV27
clone size: -
J gene: TRBJ1-1
D gene: -
CDR3 protein: CASSFLHREVTEAFF
CDR3 DNA: TGTGCCAGCAGTTTTCTCCACAGGGAGGTCACTGAAGCTTTCTTT

V gene: TRBV18
clone size: -
J gene: TRBJ1-1
D gene: -
CDR3 protein: CASSPETDTEAFF
CDR3 DNA: TGTGCCAGCTCACCAGAGACAGACACTGAAGCTTTCTTT

V gene: TRBV9
clone size: -
J gene: TRBJ2-5
D gene: -
CDR3 protein: CASSADPRGQETQYF
CDR3 DNA: TGTGCCAGCAGCGCGGACCCGAGGGGGCAAGAGACCCAGTACTTC

V gene: TRBV4-2
clone size: -
J gene: TRBJ1-3
D gene: -
CDR3 protein: CASSQRNYAGNTIYF
CDR3 DNA: TGTGCCAGCAGCCAGAGGAATTATGCTGGAAACACCATATATTTT

V gene: TRBV7-2
clone size: -
J gene: TRBJ2-3
D gene: -
CDR3 protein: CASSFRSPDTQYF
CDR3 DNA: TGTGCCAGCAGCTTTCGTAGTCCAGATACGCAGTATTTT

V gene: TRBV4-1
clone size: -
J gene: TRBJ2-7
D gene: -
CDR3 protein: CASSQEPGISYEQYF
CDR3 DNA: TGCGCCAGCAGCCAAGAGCCAGGGATTTCCTACGAGCAGTACTTC

V gene: TRBV2
clone size: -
J gene: TRBJ1-2
D gene: TRBD1
CDR3 protein: CASSEGNRGLGYGYTF
CDR3 DNA: TGTGCCAGCAGTGAAGGAAACAGGGGGCTTGGCTATGGCTACACCTTC

V gene: TRBV28
clone size: -
J gene: TRBJ2-5
D gene: -
CDR3 protein: CASRFAGKYQETQYF
CDR3 DNA: TGTGCCAGCAGGTTCGCAGGGAAGTACCAAGAGACCCAGTACTTC

V gene: TRBV5-1
clone size: -
J gene: TRBJ2-5
D gene: TRBD2
CDR3 protein: CASSSTSGGPYGETQYF
CDR3 DNA: TGCGCCAGCAGCTCGACTAGCGGGGGCCCGTATGGGGAGACCCAGTACTTC

V gene: TRBV5-5
clone size: -
J gene: TRBJ2-7
D gene: -
CDR3 protein: CASSLWDETYEQYF
CDR3 DNA: TGTGCCAGCAGTTTGTGGGACGAGACCTACGAGCAGTACTTC

V gene: TRBV4-2
clone size: -
J gene: TRBJ1-1
D gene: -
CDR3 protein: CASSQDLMWGNTEAFF
CDR3 DNA: TGTGCCAGCAGCCAAGATCTAATGTGGGGGAACACTGAAGCTTTCTTT

V gene: TRBV2
clone size: -
J gene: TRBJ1-2
D gene: TRBD1
CDR3 protein: CASSGRTGGFGYTF
CDR3 DNA: TGTGCCAGCAGTGGGAGGACAGGGGGCTTTGGCTACACCTTC

V gene: TRBV28
clone size: -
J gene: TRBJ1-2
D gene: -
CDR3 protein: CASSLRASVSGYTF
CDR3 DNA: TGTGCCAGCAGTTTACGGGCATCCGTAAGTGGCTACACCTTC

V gene: TRBV5-4
clone size: -
J gene: TRBJ2-1
D gene: -
CDR3 protein: CASSPVPYNEQFF
CDR3 DNA: TGTGCCAGCAGCCCGGTACCGTACAATGAGCAGTTCTTC

V gene: TRBV19
clone size: -
J gene: TRBJ2-3
D gene: TRBD1
CDR3 protein: CASSTQGALGADTQYF
CDR3 DNA: TGTGCCAGTAGTACCCAGGGGGCGCTTGGCGCAGATACGCAGTATTTT

V gene: TRBV11-2
clone size: few
J gene: TRBJ2-1
D gene: -
CDR3 protein: CASSLTGNSYNEQFF
CDR3 DNA: TGTGCCAGCAGCTTAACAGGGAACTCTTACAATGAGCAGTTCTTC

V gene: TRBV6-1
clone size: -
J gene: TRBJ2-1
D gene: -
CDR3 protein: CASSEGWGYEQFF
CDR3 DNA: TGTGCCAGCAGTGAAGGTTGGGGCTACGAGCAGTTCTTC

V gene: TRBV5-1
clone size: -
J gene: TRBJ2-5
D gene: TRBD1
CDR3 protein: CASSLGQGARQETQYF
CDR3 DNA: TGCGCCAGCAGCTTGGGTCAGGGGGCCCGCCAAGAGACCCAGTACTTC

V gene: TRBV18
clone size: -
J gene: TRBJ2-7
D gene: -
CDR3 protein: CASSPSDRSEQYF
CDR3 DNA: TGTGCCAGCTCACCGTCGGACCGCAGCGAGCAGTACTTC

V gene: TRBV29-1
clone size: -
J gene: TRBJ1-2
D gene: TRBD1
CDR3 protein: CSDLGQGQNYGYTF
CDR3 DNA: TGCAGCGACCTAGGACAGGGTCAGAACTATGGCTACACCTTC